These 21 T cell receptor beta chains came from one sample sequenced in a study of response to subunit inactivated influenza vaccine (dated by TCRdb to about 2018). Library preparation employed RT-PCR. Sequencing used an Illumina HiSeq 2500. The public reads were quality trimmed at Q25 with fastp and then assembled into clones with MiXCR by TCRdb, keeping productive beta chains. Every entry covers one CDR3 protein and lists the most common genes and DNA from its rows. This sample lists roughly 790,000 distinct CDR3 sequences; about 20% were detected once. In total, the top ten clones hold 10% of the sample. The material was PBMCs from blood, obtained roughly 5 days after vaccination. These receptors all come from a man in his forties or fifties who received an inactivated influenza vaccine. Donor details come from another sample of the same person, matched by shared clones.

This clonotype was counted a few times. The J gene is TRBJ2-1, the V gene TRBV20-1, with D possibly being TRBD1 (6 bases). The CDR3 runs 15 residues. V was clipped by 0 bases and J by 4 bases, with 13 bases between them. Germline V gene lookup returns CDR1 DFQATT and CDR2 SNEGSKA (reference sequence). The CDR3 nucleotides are TGCAGTGCTAGAGAGCTGCTAAGGGGGTACAATGAGCAGTTCTTC. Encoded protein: CSARELLRGYNEQFF.

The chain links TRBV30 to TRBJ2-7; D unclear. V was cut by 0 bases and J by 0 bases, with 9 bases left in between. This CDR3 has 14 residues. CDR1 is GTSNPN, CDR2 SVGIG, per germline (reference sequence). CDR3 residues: CAWSVVPTSYEQYF. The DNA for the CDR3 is TGTGCCTGGAGTGTAGTCCCGACCTCCTACGAGCAGTACTTC. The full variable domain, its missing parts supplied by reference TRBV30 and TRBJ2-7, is SQTIHQWPATLVQPVGSPLSLECTVEGTSNPNLYWYRQAAGRGLQLLFYSVGIGQISSEVPQNLSASRPQDRQFILSSKKLLLSDSGFYLCAWSVVPTSYEQYFGPGTRLTVT.

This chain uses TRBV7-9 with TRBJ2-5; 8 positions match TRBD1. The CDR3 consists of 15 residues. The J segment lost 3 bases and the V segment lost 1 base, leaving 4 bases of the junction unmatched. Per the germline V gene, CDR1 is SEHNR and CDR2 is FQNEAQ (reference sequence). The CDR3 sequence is CASSLGRDRKETQYF. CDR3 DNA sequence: TGTGCCAGCAGCTTAGGCCGGGACAGGAAAGAGACCCAGTACTTC. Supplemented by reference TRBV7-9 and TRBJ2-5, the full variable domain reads DTGVSQNPRHKITKRGQNVTFRCDPISEHNRLYWYRQTLGQGPEFLTYFQNEAQLEKSRLLSDRFSAERPKGSFSTLEIQRTEQGDSAMYLCASSLGRDRKETQYFGPGTRLLVL.

The CDR3 sequence is CASSEAGVSPYEQYF. The CDR3 nucleotides are TGTGCCAGCAGCGAGGCCGGAGTCAGCCCCTACGAGCAGTACTTC. The chain is built from TRBV9 and TRBJ2-7, with D hard to call. There are 15 residues in the CDR3. V was clipped by 3 bases and J by 2 bases, with 15 bases between them. CDR1 and CDR2 (germline): SGDLS, YYNGEE.

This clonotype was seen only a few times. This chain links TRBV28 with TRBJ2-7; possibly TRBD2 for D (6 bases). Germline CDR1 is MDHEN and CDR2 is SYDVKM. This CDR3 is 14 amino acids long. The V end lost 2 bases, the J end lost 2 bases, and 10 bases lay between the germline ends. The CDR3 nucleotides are TGTGCCAGCAGTTTACTCCCGGGGGCCTACGAGCAGTACTTC. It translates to CASSLLPGAYEQYF.

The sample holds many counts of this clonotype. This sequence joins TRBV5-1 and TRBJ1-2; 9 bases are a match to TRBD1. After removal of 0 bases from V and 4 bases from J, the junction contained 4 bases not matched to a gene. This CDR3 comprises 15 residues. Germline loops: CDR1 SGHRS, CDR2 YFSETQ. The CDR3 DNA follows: TGCGCCAGCAGCTTGGCGGGACAGGGATCCTATGGCTACACCTTC. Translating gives CASSLAGQGSYGYTF.

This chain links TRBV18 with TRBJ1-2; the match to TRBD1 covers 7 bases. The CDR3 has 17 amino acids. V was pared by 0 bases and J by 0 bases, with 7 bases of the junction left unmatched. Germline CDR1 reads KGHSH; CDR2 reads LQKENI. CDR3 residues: CASSPPPGTEANYGYTF. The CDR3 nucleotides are TGTGCCAGCTCACCACCGCCCGGGACAGAAGCTAACTATGGCTACACCTTC.

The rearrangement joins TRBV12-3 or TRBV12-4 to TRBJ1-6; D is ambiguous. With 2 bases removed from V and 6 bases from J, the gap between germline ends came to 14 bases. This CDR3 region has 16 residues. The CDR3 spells CASSLNVGRINSPLHF. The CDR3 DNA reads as TGTGCCAGCAGTTTAAACGTAGGCAGGATTAATTCACCCCTCCACTTT.

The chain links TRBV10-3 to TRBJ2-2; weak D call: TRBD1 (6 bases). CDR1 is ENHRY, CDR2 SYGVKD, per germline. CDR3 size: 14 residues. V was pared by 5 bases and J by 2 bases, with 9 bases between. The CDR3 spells CAISRTDNTGELFF. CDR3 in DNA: TGTGCCATCAGTCGGACAGACAACACCGGGGAGCTGTTTTTT.

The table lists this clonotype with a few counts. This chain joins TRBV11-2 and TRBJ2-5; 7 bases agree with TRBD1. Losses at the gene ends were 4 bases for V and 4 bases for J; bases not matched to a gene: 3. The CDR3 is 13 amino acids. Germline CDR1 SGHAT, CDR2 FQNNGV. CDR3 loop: CASSWGQSETQYF. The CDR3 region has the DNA TGTGCCAGCAGCTGGGGACAGTCAGAGACCCAGTACTTC.

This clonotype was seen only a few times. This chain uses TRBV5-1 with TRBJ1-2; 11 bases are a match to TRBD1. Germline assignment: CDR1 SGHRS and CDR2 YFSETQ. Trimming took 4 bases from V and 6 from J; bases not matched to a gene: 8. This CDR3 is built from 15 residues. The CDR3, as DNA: TGCGCCAGCAGCAGTACTAGGACAGGGGGCAATGGCTACACCTTC. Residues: CASSSTRTGGNGYTF.

CDR3 residues: CSVGPRLTNYGYTF. CDR3 nucleotide sequence: TGCAGCGTTGGACCCCGGCTCACTAACTATGGCTACACCTTC. This chain joins TRBV29-1 and TRBJ1-2; D gene unclear. In germline, CDR1 is SQVTM, CDR2 ANQGSEA. Trimming left V 4 bases short and J 0 bases short, with 12 bases between. This CDR3 region has 14 residues.

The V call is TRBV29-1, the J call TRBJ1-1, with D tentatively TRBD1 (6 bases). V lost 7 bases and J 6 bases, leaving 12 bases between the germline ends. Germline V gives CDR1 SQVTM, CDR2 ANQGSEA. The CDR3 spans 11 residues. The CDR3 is CSATPGAEAFF. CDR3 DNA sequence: TGCAGCGCGACCCCAGGGGCTGAAGCTTTCTTT.

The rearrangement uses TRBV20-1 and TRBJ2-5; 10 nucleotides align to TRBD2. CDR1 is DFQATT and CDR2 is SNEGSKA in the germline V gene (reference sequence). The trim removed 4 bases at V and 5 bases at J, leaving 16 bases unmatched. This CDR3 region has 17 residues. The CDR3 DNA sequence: TGCAGTGCTATTGATATGGCTAGCGGGAGAAATCACGAGACCCAGTACTTC. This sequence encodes CSAIDMASGRNHETQYF.

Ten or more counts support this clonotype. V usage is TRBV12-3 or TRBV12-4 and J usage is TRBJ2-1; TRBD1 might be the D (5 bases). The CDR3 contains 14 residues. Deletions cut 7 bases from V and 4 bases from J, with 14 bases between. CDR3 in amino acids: CASIPKGLYNEQFF. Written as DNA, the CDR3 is TGTGCCAGCATCCCCAAGGGGTTATACAATGAGCAGTTCTTC.

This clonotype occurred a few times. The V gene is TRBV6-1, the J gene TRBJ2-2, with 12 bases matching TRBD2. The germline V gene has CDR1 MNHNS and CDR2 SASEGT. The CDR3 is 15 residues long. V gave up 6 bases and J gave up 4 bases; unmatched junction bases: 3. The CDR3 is CASSRLAGATGELFF. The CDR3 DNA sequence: TGTGCCAGCAGCAGACTAGCGGGAGCCACCGGGGAGCTGTTTTTT.

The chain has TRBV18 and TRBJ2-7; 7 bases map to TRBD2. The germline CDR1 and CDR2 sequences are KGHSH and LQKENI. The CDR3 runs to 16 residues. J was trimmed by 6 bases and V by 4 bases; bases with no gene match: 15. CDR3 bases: TGTGCCAGCTCACAATCCGTAGCGGGCGGGGCCAGCGAGCAGTACTTC. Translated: CASSQSVAGGASEQYF.

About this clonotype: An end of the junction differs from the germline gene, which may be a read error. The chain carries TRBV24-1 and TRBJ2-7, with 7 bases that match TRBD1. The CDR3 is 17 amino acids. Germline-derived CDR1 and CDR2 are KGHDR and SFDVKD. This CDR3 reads CATSDSTGQFNIHEQYF. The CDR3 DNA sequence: TGTGCCACCTCTGACAGTACGGGACAGTTTAACATCCACGAACAGTACTTC.

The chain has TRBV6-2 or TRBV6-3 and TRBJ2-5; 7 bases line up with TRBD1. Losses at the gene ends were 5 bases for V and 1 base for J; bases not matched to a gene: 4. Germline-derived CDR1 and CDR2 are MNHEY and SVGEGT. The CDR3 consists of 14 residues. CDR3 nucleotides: TGTGCCAGCAGTGTAACAGGGGTCCAAGAGACCCAGTACTTC. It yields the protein CASSVTGVQETQYF.

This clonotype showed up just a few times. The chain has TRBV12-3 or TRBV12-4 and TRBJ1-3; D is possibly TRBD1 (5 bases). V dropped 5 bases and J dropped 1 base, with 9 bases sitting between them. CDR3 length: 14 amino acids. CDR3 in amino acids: CASSVTGSGNTIYF. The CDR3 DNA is TGTGCCAGCAGTGTAACAGGTTCTGGAAACACCATATATTTT.

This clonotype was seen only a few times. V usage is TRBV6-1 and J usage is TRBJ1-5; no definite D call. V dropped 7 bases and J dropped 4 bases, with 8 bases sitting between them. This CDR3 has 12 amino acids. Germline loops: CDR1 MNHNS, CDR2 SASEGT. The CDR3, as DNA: TGTGCCAGCACCCGGGTGAATCAGCCCCAGCATTTT. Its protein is CASTRVNQPQHF.